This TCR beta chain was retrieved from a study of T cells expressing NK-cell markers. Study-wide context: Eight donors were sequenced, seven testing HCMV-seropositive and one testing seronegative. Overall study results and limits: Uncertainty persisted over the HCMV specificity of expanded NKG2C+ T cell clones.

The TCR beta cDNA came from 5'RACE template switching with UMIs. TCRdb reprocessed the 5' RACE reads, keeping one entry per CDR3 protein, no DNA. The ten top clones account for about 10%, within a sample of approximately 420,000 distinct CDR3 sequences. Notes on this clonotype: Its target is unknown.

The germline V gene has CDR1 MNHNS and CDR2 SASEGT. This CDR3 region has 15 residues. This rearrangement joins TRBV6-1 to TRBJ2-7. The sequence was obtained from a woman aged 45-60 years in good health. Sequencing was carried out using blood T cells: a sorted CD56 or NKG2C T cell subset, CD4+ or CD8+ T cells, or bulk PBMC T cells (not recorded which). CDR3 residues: CASSEGYDASYEQYF.